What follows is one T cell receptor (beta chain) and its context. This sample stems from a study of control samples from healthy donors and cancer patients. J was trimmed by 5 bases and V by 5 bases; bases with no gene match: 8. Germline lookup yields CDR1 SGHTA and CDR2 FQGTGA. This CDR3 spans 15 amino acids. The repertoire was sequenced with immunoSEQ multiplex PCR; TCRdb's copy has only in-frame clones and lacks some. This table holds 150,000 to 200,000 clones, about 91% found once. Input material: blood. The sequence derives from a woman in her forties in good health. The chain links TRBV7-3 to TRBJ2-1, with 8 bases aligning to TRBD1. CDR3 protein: CASSPRQGLNNEQFF. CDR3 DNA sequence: TGTGCCAGCAGCCCTCGACAGGGGTTGAACAATGAGCAGTTCTTC.